Sequencing of this TCR beta chain was carried out in a study of OX40 agonist ivuxolimab in advanced cancers. Whole-study context: The drug used for patients, ivuxolimab, was an agonistic anti-OX40 (CD134) antibody.

At cycle 4 day 1, cycle 7 day 1, and baseline, blood was sampled. Profiling relied on immunoSEQ multiplex PCR, and the TCRdb table lists in-frame clones only, not all of them. The table includes more than 20,000 clones, around 75% detected once. Germline V gene data show CDR1 as MDHEN and CDR2 as SYDVKM. Trimming shortened V by 6 bases and J by 7 bases, and 12 bases separated the two germline ends. The CDR3 has 12 amino acids. This clone was observed a few times. Its antigen is unidentified. General study points: Among the lowest peripheral clonal expansion occurred in 0.1-3.0 mg/kg partial responders.

Sequencing was performed on CD4+ or CD8+ T cells sorted from blood, taken in a trial of the OX40 agonist ivuxolimab. The rearrangement joins TRBV28 to TRBJ2-5; TRBD2 is a possible D gene (5 bases). This clonotype was obtained from an adult with an advanced solid tumor such as melanoma, head and neck, liver or kidney cancer. Here the CDR3 reads CASSSGYGTQYF. The CDR3 region has the DNA TGTGCCAGCAGCTCGGGGTATGGGACCCAGTACTTC.